Listed below are T cell receptor beta chains from one sample, sequenced in a study of identifying expanded T cells in peripheral blood. Only in-frame clones appear in the TCRdb table, and some are missing; sequencing was by immunoSEQ multiplex PCR. This table has approximately 92,000 clones, around 84% appearing once. The material sequenced was blood. These receptors all stem from a person aged 18 to 75 in good health. CDR3s include the opening cysteine and the closing phenylalanine or tryptophan.

j_gene,v_gene,CDR3aa
TRBJ1-4,TRBV14,CASSQAGALVEKLFF
TRBJ2-5,TRBV6-1,CASTGQALWETQYF
TRBJ1-1,TRBV5-6,CASSLVGRGNTEAFF
TRBJ1-4,TRBV7-3,CASSSITTPDRGNEKLFF
TRBJ1-2,TRBV10-3,CAIRVDRANYLLQGGYTF
TRBJ1-2,TRBV5-4,CASSWPGQGRGYTF
TRBJ2-5,TRBV25-1,CASSDLLGRETQYF
TRBJ2-2,TRBV9,CASSVVGEAGELFF
TRBJ1-3,TRBV19,CASTIPGVKTPSSGNTIYF
TRBJ2-2,TRBV7-2,CASSSGTGTGELFF
TRBJ2-7,TRBV30,CAWSEGGQINAHEQYF
TRBJ1-1,TRBV6-1,CASSIYRNTEAFF
TRBJ2-5,TRBV15,CATSREREVVETQYF
TRBJ1-2,TRBV5-1,CASSSGTGQANYGYTF
TRBJ1-1,TRBV14,CASSSTGTGDTEAFF
TRBJ1-6,TRBV6-5,CASSTDRGFSSPLHF
TRBJ1-1,TRBV19,CASSIARRRGTEAFF
TRBJ1-5,TRBV30,CAWSVRNSNQPQHF
TRBJ1-1,TRBV18,CASSPFEWDDTEAFF
TRBJ1-1,TRBV18,CASSPNRGVTEAFF
TRBJ1-1,TRBV18,CASSPSRGNTEAFF
TRBJ2-1,TRBV6-1,CASSGGPYNEQFF
TRBJ1-1,TRBV5-4,CASSLASAMNTEAFF
TRBJ1-2,TRBV30,CAWSAQGNDGYTF
TRBJ1-2,TRBV19,CASSPSDRYYGYTF
TRBJ2-7,TRBV6-1,CASSGGRGSEQYF
TRBJ1-6,TRBV7-9,CASSLGGGNNSPLHF
TRBJ2-5,TRBV4-1,CASSQDGFPRSGTQYF
TRBJ2-3,TRBV2,CASVRGDDTDTQYF
TRBJ1-1,TRBV29-1,CSVGGRVMNTEAFF
TRBJ1-6,TRBV18,CASSDRGYSPLHF
TRBJ2-7,TRBV27,CASSPGGVSYEQYF
TRBJ1-5,TRBV12-1,CASSPNRGVGPGNQPQHF
TRBJ1-2,TRBV11-2,CASSLEGRGGYTF
TRBJ2-7,TRBV2,CASGGLLSYEQYF
TRBJ1-2,TRBV6-6,CASSPHDREVDGYTF
TRBJ1-1,TRBV7-2,CASSPGSGIDTEAFF
TRBJ2-7,TRBV13,CASSLQGAHEQYF
TRBJ2-7,TRBV2,CASSRSSSRFYEQYF
TRBJ2-2,TRBV5-6,CASSLRAGANTGELFF
TRBJ2-2,TRBV7-2,CASSSPNTPGELFF
TRBJ2-5,TRBV7-6,CASTPLLGTQYF
TRBJ1-2,TRBV5-1,CASSQGLRGYTF
TRBJ2-7,TRBV28,CASSSQRGQGNYEQYF
TRBJ2-7,TRBV5-1,CASSQRQASYEQYF
TRBJ1-1,TRBV5-1,CASSFTANTEAFF
TRBJ1-6,TRBV6-5,CASSYSGTLDSPLHF
TRBJ1-2,TRBV6-1,CASSVAGANYGYTF
TRBJ1-1,TRBV7-9,CASSETGGAFF
TRBJ2-5,TRBV5-6,CASSLVAGGRETQYF
TRBJ2-7,TRBV12-5,CASGLDRAYEQYF
TRBJ2-3,TRBV20-1,CSAPRIGAQYF
TRBJ2-3,TRBV29-1,CSGLVGDSTDTQYF
TRBJ1-1,TRBV15,CATSRASLDPSGAFF